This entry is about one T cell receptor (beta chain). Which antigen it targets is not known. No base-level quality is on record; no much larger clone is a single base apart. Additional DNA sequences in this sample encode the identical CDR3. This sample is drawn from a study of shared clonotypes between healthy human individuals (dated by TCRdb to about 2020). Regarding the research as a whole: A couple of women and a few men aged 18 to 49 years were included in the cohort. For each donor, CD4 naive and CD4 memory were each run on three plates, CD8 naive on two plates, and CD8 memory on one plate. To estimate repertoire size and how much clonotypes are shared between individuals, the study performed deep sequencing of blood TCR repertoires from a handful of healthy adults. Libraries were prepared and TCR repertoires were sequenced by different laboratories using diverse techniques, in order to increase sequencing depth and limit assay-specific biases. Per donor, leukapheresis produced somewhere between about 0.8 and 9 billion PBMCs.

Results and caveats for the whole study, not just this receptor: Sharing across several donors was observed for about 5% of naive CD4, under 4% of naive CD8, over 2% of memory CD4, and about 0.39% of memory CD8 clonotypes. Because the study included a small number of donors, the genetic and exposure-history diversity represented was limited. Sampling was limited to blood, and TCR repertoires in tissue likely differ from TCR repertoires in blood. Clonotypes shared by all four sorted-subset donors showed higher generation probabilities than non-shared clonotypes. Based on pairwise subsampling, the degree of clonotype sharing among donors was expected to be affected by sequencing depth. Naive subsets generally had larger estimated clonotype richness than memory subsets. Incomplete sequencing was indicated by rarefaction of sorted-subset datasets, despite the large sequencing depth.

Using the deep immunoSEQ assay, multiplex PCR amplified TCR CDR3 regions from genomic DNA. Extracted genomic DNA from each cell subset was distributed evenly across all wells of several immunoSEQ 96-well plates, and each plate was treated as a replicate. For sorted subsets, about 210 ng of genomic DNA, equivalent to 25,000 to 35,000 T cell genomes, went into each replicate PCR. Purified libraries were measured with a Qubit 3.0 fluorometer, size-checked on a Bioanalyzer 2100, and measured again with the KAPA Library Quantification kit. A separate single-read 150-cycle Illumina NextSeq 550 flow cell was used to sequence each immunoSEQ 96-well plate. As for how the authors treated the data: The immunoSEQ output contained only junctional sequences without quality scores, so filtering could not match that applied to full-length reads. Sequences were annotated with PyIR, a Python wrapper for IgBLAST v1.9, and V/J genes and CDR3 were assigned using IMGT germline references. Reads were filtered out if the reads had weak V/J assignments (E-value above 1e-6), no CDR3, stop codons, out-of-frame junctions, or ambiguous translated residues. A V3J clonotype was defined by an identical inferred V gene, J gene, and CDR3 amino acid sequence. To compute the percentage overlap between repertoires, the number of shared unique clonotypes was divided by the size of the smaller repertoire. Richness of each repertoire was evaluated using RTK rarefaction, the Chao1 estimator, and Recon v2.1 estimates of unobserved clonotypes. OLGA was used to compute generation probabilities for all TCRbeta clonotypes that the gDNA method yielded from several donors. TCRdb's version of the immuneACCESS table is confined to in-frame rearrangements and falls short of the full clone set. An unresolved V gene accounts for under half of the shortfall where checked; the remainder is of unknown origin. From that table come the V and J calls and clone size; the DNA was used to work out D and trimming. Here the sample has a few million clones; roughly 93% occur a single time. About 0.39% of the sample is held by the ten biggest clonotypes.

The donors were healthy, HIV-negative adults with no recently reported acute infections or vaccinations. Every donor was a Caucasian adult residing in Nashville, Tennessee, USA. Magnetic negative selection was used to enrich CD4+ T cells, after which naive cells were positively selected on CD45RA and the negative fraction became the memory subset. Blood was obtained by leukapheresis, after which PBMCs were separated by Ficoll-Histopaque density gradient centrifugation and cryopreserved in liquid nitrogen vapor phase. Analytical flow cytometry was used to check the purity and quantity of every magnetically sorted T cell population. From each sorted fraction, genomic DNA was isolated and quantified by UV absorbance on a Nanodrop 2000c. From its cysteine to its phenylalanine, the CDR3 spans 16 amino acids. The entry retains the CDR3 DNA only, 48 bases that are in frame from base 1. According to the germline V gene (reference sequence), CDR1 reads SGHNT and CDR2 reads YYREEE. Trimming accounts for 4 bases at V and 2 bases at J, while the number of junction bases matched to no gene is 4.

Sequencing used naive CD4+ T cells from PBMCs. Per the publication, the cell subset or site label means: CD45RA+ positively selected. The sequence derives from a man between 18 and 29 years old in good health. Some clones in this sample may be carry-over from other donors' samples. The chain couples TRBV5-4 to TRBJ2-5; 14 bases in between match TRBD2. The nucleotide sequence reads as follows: TGTGCCAGCAGCCTCGGACTAGCGGGAGGACAAGAGACCCAGTACTTC. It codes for CASSLGLAGGQETQYF. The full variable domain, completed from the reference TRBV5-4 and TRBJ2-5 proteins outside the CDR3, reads ETGVTQSPTHLIKTRGQQVTLRCSSQSGHNTVSWYQQALGQGPQFIFQYYREEENGRGNFPPRFSGLQFPNYSSELNVNALELDDSALYLCASSLGLAGGQETQYFGPGTRLLVL.